This T cell receptor (beta chain) was captured by sequencing in a study of control samples from healthy donors and cancer patients. Germline lookup yields CDR1 SGHRS and CDR2 YFSETQ. Trimming removed 1 base from V and 1 base from J, with 6 bases in between. This CDR3 has 15 residues. Profiled with immunoSEQ multiplex PCR; TCRdb holds only in-frame clones, not every one. Of approximately 150,000 clones in the sample, 80% to 95% were seen once. The sequence came from a woman aged 25 to 39 in good health. The sequencing input was blood. The chain joins TRBV5-1 to TRBJ2-6; no clear D gene. In DNA, the CDR3 is TGCGCCAGCAGCTTGATACCTTCTGGGGCCAACGTCCTGACTTTC. As protein: CASSLIPSGANVLTF. Combining the CDR3 with reference TRBV5-1 and TRBJ2-6 gives the whole variable domain KAGVTQTPRYLIKTRGQQVTLSCSPISGHRSVSWYQQTPGQGLQFLFEYFSETQRNKGNFPGRFSGRQFSNSRSEMNVSTLELGDSALYLCASSLIPSGANVLTFGAGSRLTVL.